Below, one T cell receptor (beta chain) is given with its context. Source study methods: Estimation of nucleated cell counts was performed using reference gene primer amplification. Clones were read by immunoSEQ multiplex PCR, and TCRdb kept only the in-frame ones, dropping some. V, J and clone size reflect that table, while D and trimming were determined from the DNA. The top ten clones hold 7% of a sample with about 160,000 clones, about 80% of them seen once. The Seattle patients, enrolled during active infection, were followed longitudinally. The data were taken from a study of blood T cell repertoires in COVID-19. Study-wide background: Donors in the United States, Italy and Spain gave samples during acute or convalescent COVID-19. PBMCs, B-cell-depleted T cells, or T cells provided the cDNA or gDNA that made up the material.

Germline CDR1 MGHDK, CDR2 SYGVNS. The V and J ends lost 7 bases and 5 bases respectively, with 11 bases between them. The length of the CDR3 is 12 residues. The clonotype comes from a woman in her thirties or forties with COVID-19, enrolled during active disease. Sequences were obtained from peripheral blood. The rearrangement uses TRBV25-1 and TRBJ1-2; tentative D call: TRBD1 (6 bases). The CDR3 here is CASTEGTYGYTF. The CDR3 nucleotides are TGTGCCAGCACCGAGGGGACATATGGCTACACCTTC.